One and the same sample provided the 11 T cell receptor beta chains below, sequenced in a study of blood T cells in healthy people across ages. A sample-barcoded 5' primer and a J-beta primer mix were used in a second PCR of roughly 6 to 11 cycles. TCRdb re-derived calls from the 5' RACE reads in MiXCR, one entry per CDR3 protein. Of 550,000 to 750,000 distinct CDR3 sequences in the sample, around a fifth are singletons; the top ten hold 3.5% to 4%. The specimen sequenced was blood. The receptors were sampled from a man in his 70s in good health.

The V gene is TRBV20-1, the J gene TRBJ2-7; 10 bases map to TRBD2. CDR3 length: 14 amino acids. V shed 6 bases, J shed 2 bases, and the junction held 7 bases outside the gene matches. Germline assignment: CDR1 DFQATT and CDR2 SNEGSKA (reference sequence). The CDR3 coding sequence is TGCAGTGCGGGGGGGACTAGCGCAACCTACGAGCAGTACTTC. Its translation: CSAGGTSATYEQYF.

V is TRBV7-8 and J is TRBJ2-7; 7 positions agree with TRBD2. The germline gives CDR1 SGHVS, CDR2 FQNEAQ. The length of the CDR3 is 14 residues. After removal of 7 bases from V and 1 base from J, the junction contained 7 bases not matched to a gene. The CDR3: CASNRGERSYEQYF. The DNA for the CDR3 is TGTGCCAGCAATCGGGGGGAGCGATCCTACGAGCAGTACTTC.

There are many counts of this clonotype. This chain joins TRBV28 and TRBJ1-6, with 8 nucleotides matching TRBD1. Per the germline V gene, CDR1 is MDHEN and CDR2 is SYDVKM. The CDR3 is made up of 15 amino acids. Trimming took 4 bases from V and 10 from J; bases not matched to a gene: 9. CDR3 in amino acids: CASSSTGTGYSPLHF. Here the CDR3 DNA reads TGTGCCAGCAGTTCCACAGGGACAGGATACTCACCCCTCCACTTT.

V gene TRBV20-1 combines with J gene TRBJ2-5; D is ambiguous. With the DNA end fitting TRBJ2-7 better, the J assignment may be wrong. This CDR3 contains 13 residues. Looked up from germline, CDR1 is DFQATT and CDR2 is SNEGSKA (reference sequence). The CDR3 spells CSARDRRSHEQYF. The CDR3 region has the DNA TGCAGTGCTAGAGATCGACGGAGCCACGAGCAGTACTTC.

In its sample, this clonotype was seen a few times. The CDR3, as DNA: TGTGCCAGCAGTCTCAGCGGACAGGGTCGGCAGCCCCAGCATTTT. Translation gives CASSLSGQGRQPQHF. The rearrangement links TRBV28 to TRBJ1-5; 8 positions match TRBD1. The germline V gene has CDR1 MDHEN and CDR2 SYDVKM. Germline trimming cut 5 bases from V and 7 bases from J; bases unmatched to any gene: 10. The CDR3 is 15 residues long. Full variable domain (outside the CDR3, taken from reference TRBV28 and TRBJ1-5): DVKVTQSSRYLVKRTGEKVFLECVQDMDHENMFWYRQDPGLGLRLIYFSYDVKMKEKGDIPEGYSVSREKKERFSLILESASTNQTSMYLCASSLSGQGRQPQHFGDGTRLSIL.

This chain uses TRBV7-2 with TRBJ1-6, with 7 bases identical to TRBD1. This CDR3 is 15 amino acids long. With 3 bases clipped from V and 7 bases from J, the junction kept 6 bases outside the gene matches. Germline V gene sequence: CDR1 SGHTA, CDR2 FQGNSA. This chain's CDR3 is CASSFLTGTNSPLHF. The CDR3 DNA sequence: TGTGCCAGCAGCTTTCTGACAGGGACCAATTCACCCCTCCACTTT.

The chain has TRBV4-1 and TRBJ2-2, with 7 bases that match TRBD2. Per the germline V gene, CDR1 is MGHRA and CDR2 is YSYEKL. The CDR3 loop spans 15 amino acids. The V and J ends lost 3 bases and 4 bases, in that order; junction bases with no gene match: 5. CDR3 protein: CASSQLTSVTGELFF. CDR3 sequence (DNA): TGCGCCAGCAGCCAGCTTACTAGCGTCACCGGGGAGCTGTTTTTT.

The CDR3 nucleotides are TGCAGTGCTAGAGATCTACGGGGATCATACAATGAGCAGTTCTTC. It codes for CSARDLRGSYNEQFF. The V gene is TRBV20-1, the J gene TRBJ2-1; D possibly corresponds to TRBD2 (5 bases). The CDR3 length is 15 residues. Trimming pared 0 bases from V and 4 bases from J, leaving 13 bases between. CDR1 and CDR2 from the germline V gene are DFQATT and SNEGSKA (reference sequence).

This sequence joins TRBV5-1 and TRBJ2-5, with TRBD2 identical over 12 bases. Germline lookup yields CDR1 SGHRS and CDR2 YFSETQ. The V gene end was trimmed by 1 base and the J gene end by 4 bases; junction bases not matched to a gene: 11. This CDR3 contains 18 residues. The CDR3, as DNA: TGCGCCAGCAGCTTGCGGGGGGCACTAGCGGGAGGTTCAGAGACCCAGTACTTC. Its translation is CASSLRGALAGGSETQYF.

The chain links TRBV28 to TRBJ1-3; 7 nucleotides line up with TRBD1. This CDR3 spans 16 amino acids. The germline V gene has CDR1 MDHEN and CDR2 SYDVKM. The junction had 5 bases not matched to a gene; V was cut back by 3 bases and J by 0 bases. CDR3 bases: TGTGCCAGCAGTTTGGAAGGGGGCCCCTCTGGAAACACCATATATTTT. Protein sequence: CASSLEGGPSGNTIYF.

This clonotype was seen only a few times. V usage is TRBV6-1 and J usage is TRBJ2-1; 12 bases map to TRBD2. The CDR3 has 16 amino acids. Germline V gene lookup returns CDR1 MNHNS and CDR2 SASEGT. CDR3 coding DNA: TGTGCTTCGGCTCTAGCGGGAGGGCCTCCGCACAATGAGCAGTTCTTC. Translated: CASALAGGPPHNEQFF.